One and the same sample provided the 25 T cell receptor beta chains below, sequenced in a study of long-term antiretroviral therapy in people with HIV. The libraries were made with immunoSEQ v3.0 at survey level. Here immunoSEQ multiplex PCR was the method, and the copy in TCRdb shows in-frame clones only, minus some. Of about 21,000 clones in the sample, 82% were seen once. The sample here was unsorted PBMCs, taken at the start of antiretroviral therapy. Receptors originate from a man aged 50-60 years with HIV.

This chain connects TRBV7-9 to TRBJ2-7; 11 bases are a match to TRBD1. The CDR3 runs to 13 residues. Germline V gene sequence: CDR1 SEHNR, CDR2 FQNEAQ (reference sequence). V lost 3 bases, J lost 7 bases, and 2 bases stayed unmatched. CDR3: CASSFGTGGEQYF. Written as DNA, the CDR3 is TGTGCCAGCAGCTTCGGGACAGGGGGAGAGCAGTACTTC.

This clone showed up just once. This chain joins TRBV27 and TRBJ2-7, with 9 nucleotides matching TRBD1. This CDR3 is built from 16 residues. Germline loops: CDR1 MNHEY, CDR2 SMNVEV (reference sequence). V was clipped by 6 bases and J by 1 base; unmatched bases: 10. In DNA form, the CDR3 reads TGTGCCAGCAGAACTGTTACCGGGACAGGGTCCTACGAGCAGTACTTC. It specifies CASRTVTGTGSYEQYF.

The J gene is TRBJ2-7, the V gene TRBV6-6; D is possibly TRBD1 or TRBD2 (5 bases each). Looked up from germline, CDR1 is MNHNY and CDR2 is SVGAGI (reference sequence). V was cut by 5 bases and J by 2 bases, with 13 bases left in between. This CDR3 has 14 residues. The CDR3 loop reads CASSPRDEAYEQYF. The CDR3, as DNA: TGTGCCAGCAGTCCCCGGGACGAAGCCTACGAGCAGTACTTC.

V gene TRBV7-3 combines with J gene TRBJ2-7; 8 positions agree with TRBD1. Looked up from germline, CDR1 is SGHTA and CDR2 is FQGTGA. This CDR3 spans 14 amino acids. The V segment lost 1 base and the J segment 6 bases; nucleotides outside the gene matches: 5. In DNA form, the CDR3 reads TGTGCCAGCAGCTTAAGCACAGGGGGAGGCGAGCAGTACTTC. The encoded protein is CASSLSTGGGEQYF.

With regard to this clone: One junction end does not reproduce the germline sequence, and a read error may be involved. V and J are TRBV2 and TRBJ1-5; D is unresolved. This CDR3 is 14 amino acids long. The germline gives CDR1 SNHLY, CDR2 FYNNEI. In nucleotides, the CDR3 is TGTGCCAGCAGTGGTATAGAGGGTTCCCTTACATGGTATTTT. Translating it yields CASSGIEGSLTWYF.

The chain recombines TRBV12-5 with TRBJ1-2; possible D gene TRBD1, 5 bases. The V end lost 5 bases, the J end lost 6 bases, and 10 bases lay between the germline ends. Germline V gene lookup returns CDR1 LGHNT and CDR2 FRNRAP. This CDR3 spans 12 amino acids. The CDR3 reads CASGLNRNGYTF. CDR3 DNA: TGTGCTAGTGGTCTGAACAGGAATGGCTACACCTTC. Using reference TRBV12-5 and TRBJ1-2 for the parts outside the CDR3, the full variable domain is DARVTQTPRHKVTEMGQEVTMRCQPILGHNTVFWYRQTMMQGLELLAYFRNRAPLDDSGMPKDRFSAEMPDATLATLKIQPSEPRDSAVYFCASGLNRNGYTFGSGTRLTVV.

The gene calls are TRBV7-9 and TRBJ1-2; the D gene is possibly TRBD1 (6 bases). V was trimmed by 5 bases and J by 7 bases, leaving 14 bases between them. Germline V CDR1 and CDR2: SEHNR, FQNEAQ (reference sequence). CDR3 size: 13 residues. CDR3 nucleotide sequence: TGTGCCAGCAGCGCGGACAGTCTTGGTGGCTACACCTTC. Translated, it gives CASSADSLGGYTF. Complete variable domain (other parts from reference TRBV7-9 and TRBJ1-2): DTGVSQNPRHKITKRGQNVTFRCDPISEHNRLYWYRQTLGQGPEFLTYFQNEAQLEKSRLLSDRFSAERPKGSFSTLEIQRTEQGDSAMYLCASSADSLGGYTFGSGTRLTVV.

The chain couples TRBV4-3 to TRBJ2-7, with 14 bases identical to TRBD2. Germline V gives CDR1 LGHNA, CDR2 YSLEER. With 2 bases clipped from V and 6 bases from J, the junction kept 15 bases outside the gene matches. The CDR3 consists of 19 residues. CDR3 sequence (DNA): TGCGCCAGCAGCCAAAGTGTCTCTTTTAGGACTAGCGGGAGGTTCGAGCAGTACTTC. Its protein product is CASSQSVSFRTSGRFEQYF.

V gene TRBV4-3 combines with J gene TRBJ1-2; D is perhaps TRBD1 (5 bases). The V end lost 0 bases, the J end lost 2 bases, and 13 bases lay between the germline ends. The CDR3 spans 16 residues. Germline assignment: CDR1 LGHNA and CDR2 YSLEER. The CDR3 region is CASSQDYRPGNYGYTF. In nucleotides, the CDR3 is TGCGCCAGCAGCCAAGACTACAGGCCCGGAAACTATGGCTACACCTTC.

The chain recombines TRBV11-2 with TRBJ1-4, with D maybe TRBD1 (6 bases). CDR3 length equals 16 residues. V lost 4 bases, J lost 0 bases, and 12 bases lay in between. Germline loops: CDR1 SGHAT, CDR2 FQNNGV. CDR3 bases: TGTGCCAGCAGCTGGGACACGGGCGCAACTAATGAAAAACTGTTTTTT. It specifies CASSWDTGATNEKLFF.

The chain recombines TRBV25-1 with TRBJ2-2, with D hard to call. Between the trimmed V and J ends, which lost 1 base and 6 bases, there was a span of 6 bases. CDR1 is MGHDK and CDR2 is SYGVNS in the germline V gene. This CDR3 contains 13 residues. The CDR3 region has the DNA TGTGCCAGCAGTGAATTCGTCCCCGGGGAGCTGTTTTTT. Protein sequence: CASSEFVPGELFF. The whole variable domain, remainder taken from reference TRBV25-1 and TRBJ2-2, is EADIYQTPRYLVIGTGKKITLECSQTMGHDKMYWYQQDPGMELHLIHYSYGVNSTEKGDLSSESTVSRIRTEHFPLTLESARPSHTSQYLCASSEFVPGELFFGEGSRLTVL.

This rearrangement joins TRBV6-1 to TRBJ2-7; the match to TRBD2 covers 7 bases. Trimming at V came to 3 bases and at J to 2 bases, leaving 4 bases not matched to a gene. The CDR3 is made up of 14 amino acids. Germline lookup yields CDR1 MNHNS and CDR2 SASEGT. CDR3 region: CASSEWGGPYEQYF. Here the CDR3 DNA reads TGTGCCAGCAGTGAGTGGGGGGGTCCCTACGAGCAGTACTTC.

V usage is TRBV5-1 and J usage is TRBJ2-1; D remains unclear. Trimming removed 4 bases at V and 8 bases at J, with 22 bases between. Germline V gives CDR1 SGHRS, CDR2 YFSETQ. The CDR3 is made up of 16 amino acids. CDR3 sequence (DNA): TGCGCCAGCAGCAGAACACCCCAACCTAGGGTCGATGAGCAGTTCTTC. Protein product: CASSRTPQPRVDEQFF.

CDR3 loop: CAISVGLLAGASPQETQYF. The CDR3 nucleotides are TGTGCCATCAGTGTAGGGTTACTAGCGGGGGCATCCCCACAAGAGACCCAGTACTTC. The chain is built from TRBV10-3 and TRBJ2-5, with 11 positions matching TRBD2. Losses at the gene ends were 4 bases for V and 2 bases for J; bases not matched to a gene: 15. The CDR3 totals 19 residues. CDR1 is ENHRY and CDR2 is SYGVKD in the germline V gene.

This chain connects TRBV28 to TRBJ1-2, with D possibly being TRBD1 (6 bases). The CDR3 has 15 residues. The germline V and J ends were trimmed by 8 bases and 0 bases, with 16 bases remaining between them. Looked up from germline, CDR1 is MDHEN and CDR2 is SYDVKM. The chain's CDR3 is CASQAGGPANYGYTF. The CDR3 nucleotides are TGTGCCAGCCAGGCGGGGGGGCCAGCTAACTATGGCTACACCTTC.

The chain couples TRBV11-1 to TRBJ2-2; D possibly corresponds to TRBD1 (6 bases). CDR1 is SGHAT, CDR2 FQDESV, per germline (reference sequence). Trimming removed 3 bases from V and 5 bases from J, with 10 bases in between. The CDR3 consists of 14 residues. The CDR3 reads CASSFNRETGELFF. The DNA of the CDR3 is TGTGCCAGCAGCTTTAACAGGGAAACCGGGGAGCTGTTTTTT. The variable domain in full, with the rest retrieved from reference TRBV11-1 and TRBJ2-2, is EAEVAQSPRYKITEKSQAVAFWCDPISGHATLYWYRQILGQGPELLVQFQDESVVDDSQLPKDRFSAERLKGVDSTLKIQPAELGDSAMYLCASSFNRETGELFFGEGSRLTVL.

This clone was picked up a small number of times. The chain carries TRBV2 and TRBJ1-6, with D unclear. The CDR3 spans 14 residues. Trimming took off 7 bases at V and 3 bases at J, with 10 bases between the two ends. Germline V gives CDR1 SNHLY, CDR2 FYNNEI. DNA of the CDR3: TGTGCCAGCACCGGCAGCTTCTATAATTCACCCCTCCACTTT. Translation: CASTGSFYNSPLHF.

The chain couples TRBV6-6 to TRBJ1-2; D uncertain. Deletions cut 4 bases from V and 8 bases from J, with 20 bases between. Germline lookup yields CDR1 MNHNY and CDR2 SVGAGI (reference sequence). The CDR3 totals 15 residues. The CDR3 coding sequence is TGTGCCAGCAGTTTTCCACCGGGAACCTTGGACGGCTACACCTTC. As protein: CASSFPPGTLDGYTF.

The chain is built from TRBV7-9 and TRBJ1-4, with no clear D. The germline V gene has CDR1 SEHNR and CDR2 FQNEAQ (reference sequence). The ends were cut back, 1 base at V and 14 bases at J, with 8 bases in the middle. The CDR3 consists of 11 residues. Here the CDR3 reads CASSLGRILFF. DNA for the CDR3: TGTGCCAGCAGCTTAGGGAGGATCCTGTTTTTT. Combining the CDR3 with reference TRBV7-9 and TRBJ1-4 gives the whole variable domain DTGVSQNPRHKITKRGQNVTFRCDPISEHNRLYWYRQTLGQGPEFLTYFQNEAQLEKSRLLSDRFSAERPKGSFSTLEIQRTEQGDSAMYLCASSLGRILFFGSGTQLSVL.

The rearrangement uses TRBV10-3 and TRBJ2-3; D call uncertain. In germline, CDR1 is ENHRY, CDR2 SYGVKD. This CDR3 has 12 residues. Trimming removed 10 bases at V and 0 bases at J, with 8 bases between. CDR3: CATRNSTDTQYF. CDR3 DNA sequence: TGTGCCACTCGGAACAGCACAGATACGCAGTATTTT.

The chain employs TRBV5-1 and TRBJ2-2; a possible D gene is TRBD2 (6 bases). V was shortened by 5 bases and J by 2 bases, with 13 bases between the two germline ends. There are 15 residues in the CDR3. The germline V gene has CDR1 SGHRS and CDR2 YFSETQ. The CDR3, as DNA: TGCGCCAGCAGTGGCGGGGTTCTCAACACCGGGGAGCTGTTTTTT. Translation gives CASSGGVLNTGELFF.

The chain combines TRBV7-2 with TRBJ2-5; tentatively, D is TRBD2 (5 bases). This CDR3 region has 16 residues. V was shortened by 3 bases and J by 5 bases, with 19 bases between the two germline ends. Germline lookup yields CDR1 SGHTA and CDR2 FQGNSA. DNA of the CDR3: TGTGCCAGCAGCTTGTCCTCTAGCTATAAGCGGGAGACCCAGTACTTC. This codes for CASSLSSSYKRETQYF.

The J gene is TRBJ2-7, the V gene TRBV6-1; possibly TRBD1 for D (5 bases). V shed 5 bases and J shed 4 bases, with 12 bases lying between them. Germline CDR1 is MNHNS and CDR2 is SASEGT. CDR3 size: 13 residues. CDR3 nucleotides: TGTGCCAGCAGTTCAGGGAATCTATACGAGCAGTACTTC. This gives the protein CASSSGNLYEQYF.

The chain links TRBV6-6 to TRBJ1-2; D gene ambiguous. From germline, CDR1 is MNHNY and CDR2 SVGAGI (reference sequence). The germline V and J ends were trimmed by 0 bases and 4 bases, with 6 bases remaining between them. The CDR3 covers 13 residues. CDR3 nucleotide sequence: TGTGCCAGCAGTTACTCGGGCAGCTATGGCTACACCTTC. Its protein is CASSYSGSYGYTF.

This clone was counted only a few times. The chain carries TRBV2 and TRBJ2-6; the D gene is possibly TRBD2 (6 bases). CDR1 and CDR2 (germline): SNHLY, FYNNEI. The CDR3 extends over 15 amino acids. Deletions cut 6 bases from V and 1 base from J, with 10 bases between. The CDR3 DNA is TGTGCCAGCAGGAAACTAGCTTCTGGGGCCAACGTCCTGACTTTC. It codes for CASRKLASGANVLTF.